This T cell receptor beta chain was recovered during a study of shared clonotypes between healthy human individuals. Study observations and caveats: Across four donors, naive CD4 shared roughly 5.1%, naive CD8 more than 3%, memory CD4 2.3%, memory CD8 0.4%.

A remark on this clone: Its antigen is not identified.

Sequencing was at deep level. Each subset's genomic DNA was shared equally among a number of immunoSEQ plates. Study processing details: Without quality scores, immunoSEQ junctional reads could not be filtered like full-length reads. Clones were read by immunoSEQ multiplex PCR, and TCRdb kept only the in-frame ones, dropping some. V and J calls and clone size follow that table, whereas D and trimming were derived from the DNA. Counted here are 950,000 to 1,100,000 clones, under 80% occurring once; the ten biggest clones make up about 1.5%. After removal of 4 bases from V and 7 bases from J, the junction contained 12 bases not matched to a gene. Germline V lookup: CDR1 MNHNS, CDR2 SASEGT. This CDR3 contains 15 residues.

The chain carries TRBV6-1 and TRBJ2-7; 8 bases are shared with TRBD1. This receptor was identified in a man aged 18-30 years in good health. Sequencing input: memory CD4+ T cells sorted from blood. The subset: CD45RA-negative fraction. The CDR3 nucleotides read TGTGCCAGCAGTGTCTGGACAGGGCCCTCTGGGGAGCAGTACTTC. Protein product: CASSVWTGPSGEQYF.